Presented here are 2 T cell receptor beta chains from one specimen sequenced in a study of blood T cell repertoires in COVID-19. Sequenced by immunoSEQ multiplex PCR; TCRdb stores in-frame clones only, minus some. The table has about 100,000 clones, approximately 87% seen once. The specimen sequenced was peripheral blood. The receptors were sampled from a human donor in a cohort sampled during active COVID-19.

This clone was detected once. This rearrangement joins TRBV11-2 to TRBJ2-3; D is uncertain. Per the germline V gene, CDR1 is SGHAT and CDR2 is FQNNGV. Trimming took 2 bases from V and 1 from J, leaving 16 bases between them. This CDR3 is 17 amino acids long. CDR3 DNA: TGTGCCAGCAGCTTAATTAACCGGCTGACTGGCACAGATACGCAGTATTTT. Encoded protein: CASSLINRLTGTDTQYF.

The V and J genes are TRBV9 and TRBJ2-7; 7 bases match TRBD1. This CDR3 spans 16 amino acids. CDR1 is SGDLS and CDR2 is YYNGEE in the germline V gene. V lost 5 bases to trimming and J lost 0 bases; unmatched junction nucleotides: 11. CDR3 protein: CASRHSNRDSSYEQYF. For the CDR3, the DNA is TGTGCCAGCAGGCATTCCAACCGGGACAGCTCCTACGAGCAGTACTTC.